Presented here are 24 T cell receptor beta chains from one specimen sequenced in a study of cytomegalovirus exposure and HLA in healthy donors. Clones were read by immunoSEQ multiplex PCR, and TCRdb kept only the in-frame ones, dropping some. The sample holds fewer than 350,000 clones, over 75% seen once. Sequencing was performed on PBMCs. The receptors come from a woman between 18 and 30 years old in good health and CMV-seronegative.

The rearrangement uses TRBV5-4 and TRBJ2-3, with D unclear. There are 16 residues in the CDR3. Germline assignment: CDR1 SGHNT and CDR2 YYREEE (reference sequence). V dropped 2 bases and J dropped 5 bases, with 18 bases sitting between them. The CDR3 nucleotides read TGTGCCAGCAGCTTAGAGGTTACCTTAGTGGGAGATACGCAGTATTTT. This codes for CASSLEVTLVGDTQYF.

The rearrangement joins TRBV29-1 to TRBJ2-3; 15 bases agree with TRBD2. The germline CDR1 and CDR2 sequences are SQVTM and ANQGSEA. J gave up 8 bases and V 6 bases, and 9 bases lay outside the gene matches. This CDR3 comprises 15 residues. CDR3 amino acids: CSVPGLAGGGGTQYF. The CDR3 DNA reads TGCAGCGTGCCGGGACTAGCGGGAGGAGGTGGTACGCAGTATTTT.

As to this clone: Germline and junction disagree at one end, which may indicate a read error. This chain uses TRBV2 with TRBJ1-2, with 7 bases that match TRBD1. The CDR3 is 12 residues long. Germline values: CDR1 SNHLY, CDR2 FYNNEI. The CDR3 spells CASRERGLQGSF. The CDR3 nucleotides read TGTGCCAGCAGGGAAAGGGGTCTACAGGGGAGCTTC.

In DNA, the CDR3 is TGTGCCAGCAGCGGATTCGGGACAGAGACCTACAATGAGCAGTTCTTC. Translation gives CASSGFGTETYNEQFF. This chain links TRBV5-6 with TRBJ2-1; TRBD1 agrees at 7 bases. CDR1 is SGHDT and CDR2 is YYEEEE in the germline V gene. Losses at the gene ends were 4 bases for V and 2 bases for J; bases not matched to a gene: 9. The CDR3 has 16 residues. Full variable domain (rest looked up from reference TRBV5-6 and TRBJ2-1): DAGVTQSPTHLIKTRGQQVTLRCSPKSGHDTVSWYQQALGQGPQFIFQYYEEEERQRGNFPDRFSGHQFPNYSSELNVNALLLGDSALYLCASSGFGTETYNEQFFGPGTRLTVL.

A remark on this clone: This CDR3 is also generated by other DNA sequences in the sample. V is TRBV9 and J is TRBJ2-7, with TRBD2 as a possible D gene (6 bases). Between the trimmed V and J ends, which lost 4 bases and 6 bases, there was a span of 8 bases. The CDR3 has 11 residues. Germline V CDR1 and CDR2: SGDLS, YYNGEE. The CDR3 is CASSPGVEQYF. CDR3 DNA: TGTGCCAGCAGCCCGGGGGTCGAGCAGTACTTC.

This chain uses TRBV28 with TRBJ2-1; D may be TRBD2 (5 bases). Per the germline V gene, CDR1 is MDHEN and CDR2 is SYDVKM. V was shortened by 2 bases and J by 3 bases, with 11 bases between the two germline ends. The CDR3 length is 15 residues. In DNA, the CDR3 is TGTGCCAGCAGTTTAGGCAGGAGGAACTACAATGAGCAGTTCTTC. Its protein is CASSLGRRNYNEQFF.

The genes are TRBV5-1 and TRBJ2-1; tentatively, D is TRBD2 (6 bases). This CDR3 comprises 15 residues. Trimming removed 4 bases from V and 15 bases from J, with 26 bases in between. Per germline, CDR1 SGHRS and CDR2 YFSETQ. The CDR3 loop reads CASSTASARGNEGFF. DNA for the CDR3: TGCGCCAGCAGCACCGCTAGCGCCAGAGGCAATGAAGGGTTCTTC. The full variable domain, with the rest looked up from reference TRBV5-1 and TRBJ2-1, is KAGVTQTPRYLIKTRGQQVTLSCSPISGHRSVSWYQQTPGQGLQFLFEYFSETQRNKGNFPGRFSGRQFSNSRSEMNVSTLELGDSALYLCASSTASARGNEGFFGPGTRLTVL.

The sample holds one count of this clone. The rearrangement joins TRBV6-5 to TRBJ2-7; 9 positions agree with TRBD2. The V segment lost 3 bases and the J segment 5 bases; nucleotides outside the gene matches: 5. In germline, CDR1 is MNHEY, CDR2 SVGAGI. The CDR3 is 14 amino acids. As DNA, the CDR3 is TGTGCCAGCAGTTATAGCGGGAGAACCAACGAGCAGTACTTC. Encoded protein: CASSYSGRTNEQYF.

This clone is medium-sized within its sample. This chain uses TRBV27 with TRBJ2-7; D is perhaps TRBD2 (6 bases). Germline CDR1 and CDR2: MNHEY and SMNVEV (reference sequence). V dropped 2 bases and J dropped 7 bases, with 15 bases sitting between them. This CDR3 is built from 14 residues. CDR3 DNA: TGTGCCAGCAGTTTAATTTACGGGGGTGGGGAGCAGTACTTC. It encodes CASSLIYGGGEQYF.

This clone was counted between two and nine times. The genes are TRBV14 and TRBJ1-2; D may be TRBD1 (6 bases). The germline CDR1 and CDR2 sequences are SGHDN and FVKESK. V lost 6 bases and J 4 bases, leaving 15 bases between the germline ends. This CDR3 contains 14 residues. The CDR3 here is CASSHKTGSYGYTF. In DNA, the CDR3 is TGTGCCAGCAGTCATAAAACAGGGAGCTATGGCTACACCTTC.

This chain joins TRBV11-2 and TRBJ2-2; TRBD1 matches 11 bases. The CDR3 is made up of 18 amino acids. Trimming removed 5 bases from V and 9 bases from J; junction bases left unmatched: 17. Germline CDR1 SGHAT, CDR2 FQNNGV. The CDR3 loop is CASSRAGQGVKAVRELFF. The CDR3 region has the DNA TGTGCCAGCAGCCGAGCGGGACAGGGGGTAAAAGCGGTCCGGGAGCTGTTTTTT.

The chain joins TRBV25-1 to TRBJ2-3; D is perhaps TRBD2 (6 bases). CDR3 size: 16 residues. Trimming stripped 6 bases from V and 0 bases from J, with 16 bases between. Per the germline V gene, CDR1 is MGHDK and CDR2 is SYGVNS. Written as DNA, the CDR3 is TGTGCCAGCAGCGCAATGGGGAGGACTAGCACAGATACGCAGTATTTT. Protein product: CASSAMGRTSTDTQYF.

This rearrangement joins TRBV5-4 to TRBJ1-1; possible D gene TRBD1, 5 bases. This CDR3 is 15 amino acids long. Trimming removed 0 bases at V and 0 bases at J, with 9 bases between. Germline-derived CDR1 and CDR2 are SGHNT and YYREEE (reference sequence). The CDR3 DNA reads as TGTGCCAGCAGCTTGGGGACACCCGTGAACACTGAAGCTTTCTTT. This translates into CASSLGTPVNTEAFF.

The chain is built from TRBV6-6 and TRBJ2-7, with 7 positions matching TRBD1. This CDR3 spans 13 amino acids. Germline trimming cut 5 bases from V and 5 bases from J; bases unmatched to any gene: 6. Germline CDR1 is MNHNY and CDR2 is SVGAGI (reference sequence). This CDR3 reads CASSRQGFNEQYF. The CDR3 DNA follows: TGTGCCAGCAGTCGACAGGGCTTCAACGAGCAGTACTTC.

This sequence joins TRBV7-9 and TRBJ1-2; no reliable D call. This CDR3 region has 13 residues. V lost 1 base and J lost 8, with 11 bases in between. Germline CDR1 SEHNR, CDR2 FQNEAQ (reference sequence). DNA for the CDR3: TGTGCCAGCAGCTTAGGAGGCCCGTCAGGCTACACCTTC. It is translated as CASSLGGPSGYTF. Variable domain in full (rest from reference TRBV7-9 and TRBJ1-2): DTGVSQNPRHKITKRGQNVTFRCDPISEHNRLYWYRQTLGQGPEFLTYFQNEAQLEKSRLLSDRFSAERPKGSFSTLEIQRTEQGDSAMYLCASSLGGPSGYTFGSGTRLTVV.

The chain links TRBV27 to TRBJ2-3, with D tentatively TRBD1 (6 bases). The CDR3 sequence is 15 residues long. Trimming cost V 10 bases and J 3 bases, with 20 bases left between them. Germline values: CDR1 MNHEY, CDR2 SMNVEV (reference sequence). The CDR3 DNA follows: TGTGCCACCACCCTTGTGGGGGCCCCGACAGATACGCAGTATTTT. Amino acid sequence: CATTLVGAPTDTQYF.

This chain connects TRBV9 to TRBJ2-1; 7 bases align to TRBD1. V gave up 9 bases and J gave up 7 bases; unmatched junction bases: 16. Germline V gene lookup returns CDR1 SGDLS and CDR2 YYNGEE. This CDR3 has 15 amino acids. CDR3 amino acids: CATAVGTEARNEQFF. The CDR3 DNA reads TGTGCCACCGCTGTCGGGACAGAAGCCCGAAATGAGCAGTTCTTC.

This chain joins TRBV20-1 and TRBJ2-7; TRBD1 aligns across 8 bases. The CDR3 loop spans 11 amino acids. Germline trimming cut 5 bases from V and 6 bases from J; bases unmatched to any gene: 3. Germline lookup yields CDR1 DFQATT and CDR2 SNEGSKA (reference sequence). In nucleotides, the CDR3 is TGCAGTGCTTCGACAGGGGTCGAGCAGTACTTC. As protein: CSASTGVEQYF.

The V call is TRBV27, the J call TRBJ2-1, with D hard to call. V was cut by 6 bases and J by 9 bases, with 6 bases left in between. Germline V gene lookup returns CDR1 MNHEY and CDR2 SMNVEV (reference sequence). The CDR3 is 10 residues long. CDR3 protein: CASSPGEQFF. The CDR3 DNA sequence: TGTGCCAGCAGCCCGGGTGAGCAGTTCTTC.

V is TRBV29-1 and J is TRBJ2-7, with 7 bases that match TRBD2. V trimming: 5 bases; J trimming: 4 bases; junction bases outside the gene matches: 14. The CDR3 is made up of 15 amino acids. Germline V gene lookup returns CDR1 SQVTM and CDR2 ANQGSEA. CDR3 nucleotides: TGCAGCGTTTTAGCGTCGGCTAGCGGATTATACGAGCAGTACTTC. It is translated as CSVLASASGLYEQYF.

The V call is TRBV28, the J call TRBJ2-1; TRBD1 agrees at 8 bases. With 6 bases clipped from V and 3 bases from J, the junction kept 1 base outside the gene matches. The CDR3 totals 13 residues. CDR1 MDHEN and CDR2 SYDVKM come from the germline V gene. CDR3 amino acids: CASRGQDYNEQFF. DNA for the CDR3: TGTGCCAGCAGGGGACAGGACTACAATGAGCAGTTCTTC.

V usage is TRBV28 and J usage is TRBJ2-7; possibly TRBD1 for D (6 bases). The germline V and J ends were trimmed by 6 bases and 3 bases, with 18 bases remaining between them. This CDR3 contains 15 residues. Germline CDR1 is MDHEN and CDR2 is SYDVKM. CDR3 DNA sequence: TGTGCCAGCAGCCCTATCGGACAGATGAACTACGAGCAGTACTTC. Translating it yields CASSPIGQMNYEQYF.

This chain links TRBV27 with TRBJ2-2, with 13 nucleotides matching TRBD2. There are 16 residues in the CDR3. Trimming took 7 bases from V and 7 from J; bases not matched to a gene: 9. CDR1 and CDR2 from the germline V gene are MNHEY and SMNVEV (reference sequence). The CDR3 sequence is CASIGLAGVQGGELFF. CDR3 bases: TGTGCCAGCATTGGACTAGCGGGAGTACAGGGCGGGGAGCTGTTTTTT.

This chain joins TRBV5-1 and TRBJ1-1, with TRBD1 as a possible D gene (5 bases). Trimming took 2 bases from V and 1 from J, leaving 9 bases between them. From germline, CDR1 is SGHRS and CDR2 YFSETQ. CDR3 length equals 14 residues. The CDR3 DNA reads as TGCGCCAGCAGCTTTCGACAGCGGAACACTGAAGCTTTCTTT. Its protein product is CASSFRQRNTEAFF.